This T cell receptor beta chain was recorded in a study of blood T cells in healthy people across ages. Study-level findings and limits: In older individuals, TCR beta diversity per million T cells was lower, falling roughly linearly with age.

This CDR3 spans 14 amino acids. Between the trimmed V and J ends, which lost 6 bases and 3 bases, there was a span of 14 bases. CDR1 is MDHEN, CDR2 SYDVKM, per germline. A second PCR of roughly 7 to 11 cycles used a sample-barcoded 5' primer and a J-beta primer mix. Tagging of each cDNA molecule was performed by a template-switch adaptor with 12 random nucleotides. Each CDR3 protein is one row after TCRdb ran MiXCR on the 5' RACE reads. The profile covers 1,100,000 or so distinct CDR3 sequences, with less than 50% appearing a single time and about 20% taken by the ten largest. For this clonotype: The antigen remains undetermined.

The authors drew about 9.5 milliliters of peripheral blood from each donor. They isolated at least 6 million PBMCs from each sample. This receptor was taken from an older woman in good health. The sample comprised blood. The J gene is TRBJ1-2, the V gene TRBV28; perhaps TRBD1 as D (5 bases). The CDR3 here is CASSTPGGDYGYTF. DNA for the CDR3: TGTGCCAGCAGCACCCCGGGGGGGGACTATGGCTACACCTTC.